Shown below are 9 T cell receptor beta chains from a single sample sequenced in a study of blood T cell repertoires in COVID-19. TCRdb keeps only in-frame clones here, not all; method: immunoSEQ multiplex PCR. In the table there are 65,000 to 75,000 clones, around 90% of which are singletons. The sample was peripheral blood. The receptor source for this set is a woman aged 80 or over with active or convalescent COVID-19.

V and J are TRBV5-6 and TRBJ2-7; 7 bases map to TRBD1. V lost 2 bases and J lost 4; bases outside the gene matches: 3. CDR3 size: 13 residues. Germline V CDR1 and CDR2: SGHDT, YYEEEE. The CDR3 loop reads CASSFGTEYEQYF. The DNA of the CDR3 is TGTGCCAGCAGCTTCGGGACAGAGTACGAGCAGTACTTC.

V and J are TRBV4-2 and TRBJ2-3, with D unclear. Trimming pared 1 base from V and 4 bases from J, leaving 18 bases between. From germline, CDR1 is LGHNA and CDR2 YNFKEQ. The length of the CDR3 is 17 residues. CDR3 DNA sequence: TGTGCCAGCAGCCAAGTGCCCGGCAGAGCACAGCCAGATACGCAGTATTTT. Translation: CASSQVPGRAQPDTQYF.

CDR3 in DNA: TGTGCCAGCAGCTTCCTAGCGGGGGGGCCGGAGACGCAGTATTTT. Protein product: CASSFLAGGPETQYF. The chain joins TRBV7-2 to TRBJ2-3, with 12 nucleotides matching TRBD2. V was pared by 3 bases and J by 9 bases, with 7 bases of the junction left unmatched. Per the germline V gene, CDR1 is SGHTA and CDR2 is FQGNSA. The CDR3 loop spans 15 amino acids. Filled out from reference TRBV7-2 and TRBJ2-3, the complete variable domain reads GAGVSQSPSNKVTEKGKDVELRCDPISGHTALYWYRQSLGQGLEFLIYFQGNSAPDKSGLPSDRFSAERTGGSVSTLTIQRTQQEDSAVYLCASSFLAGGPETQYFGPGTRLTVL.

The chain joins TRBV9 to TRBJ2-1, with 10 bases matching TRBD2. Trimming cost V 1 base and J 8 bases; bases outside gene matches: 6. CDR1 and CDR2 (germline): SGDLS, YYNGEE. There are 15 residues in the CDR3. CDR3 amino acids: CASSVLAGGSDEQFF. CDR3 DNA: TGTGCCAGCAGCGTATTAGCGGGGGGTTCGGATGAGCAGTTCTTC.

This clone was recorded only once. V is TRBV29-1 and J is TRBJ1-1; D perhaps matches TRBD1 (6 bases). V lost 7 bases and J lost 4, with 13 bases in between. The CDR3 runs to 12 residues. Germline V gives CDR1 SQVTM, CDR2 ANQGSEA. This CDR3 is CSAETGSTEAFF. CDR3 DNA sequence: TGCAGCGCAGAGACAGGTTCCACTGAAGCTTTCTTT.

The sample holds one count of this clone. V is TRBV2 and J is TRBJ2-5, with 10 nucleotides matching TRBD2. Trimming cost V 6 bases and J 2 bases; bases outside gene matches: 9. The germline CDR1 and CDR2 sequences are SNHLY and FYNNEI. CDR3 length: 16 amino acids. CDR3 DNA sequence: TGTGCCAGCAGCTACCTTAAGCGGGGGGGGCAAGAGACCCAGTACTTC. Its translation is CASSYLKRGGQETQYF.

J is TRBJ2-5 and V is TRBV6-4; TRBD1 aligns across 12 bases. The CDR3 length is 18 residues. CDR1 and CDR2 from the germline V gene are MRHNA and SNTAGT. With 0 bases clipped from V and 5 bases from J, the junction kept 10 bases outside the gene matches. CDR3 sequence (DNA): TGTGCCAGCAGTGACTCGACCTGGGGACAGGGGGCGCGGGAGACCCAGTACTTC. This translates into CASSDSTWGQGARETQYF.

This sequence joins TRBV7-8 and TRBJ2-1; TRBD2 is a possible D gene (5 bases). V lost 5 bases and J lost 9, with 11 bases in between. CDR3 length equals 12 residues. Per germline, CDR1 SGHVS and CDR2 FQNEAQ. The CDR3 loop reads CASSPSSGEQFF. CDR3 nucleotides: TGTGCCAGCAGCCCTAGCTCGGGTGAGCAGTTCTTC.

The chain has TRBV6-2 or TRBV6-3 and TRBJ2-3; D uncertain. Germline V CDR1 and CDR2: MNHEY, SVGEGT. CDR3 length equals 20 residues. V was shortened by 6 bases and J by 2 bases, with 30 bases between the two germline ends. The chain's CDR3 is CASRPTSLASLTPVTDTQYF. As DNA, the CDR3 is TGTGCCAGCAGACCTACCTCTTTAGCCTCCTTGACCCCCGTCACAGATACGCAGTATTTT.